The present T cell receptor (beta chain) was sequenced within a study of ipilimumab plus nivolumab after autologous stem cell transplantation. Study overall: The myeloma cohort included high-risk transplant-naive patients and patients relapsing within 3 years of a first autologous transplant.

Starting 14 to 28 days after autologous transplant, ipilimumab 1 mg/kg was given. Through week 26, nivolumab 3 mg/kg IV was given weeks 1, 4, 7, 10, then biweekly. Generated by immunoSEQ multiplex PCR, the TCRdb table keeps only in-frame clones and is missing some. The table lists over 10,000 clones, about 77% of them singletons. Losses at the gene ends were 1 base for V and 8 bases for J; bases not matched to a gene: 17. Germline CDR1 MNHNS, CDR2 SASEGT. The CDR3 has 19 amino acids. The chain carries TRBV6-1 and TRBJ2-1; 10 positions agree with TRBD1. This receptor was obtained from a male donor with multiple myeloma. This sample comprised PBMCs, obtained in a trial of ipilimumab plus nivolumab as post-transplant consolidation. In nucleotides, the CDR3 is TGTGCCAGCAGTGAAGTTTTTGAGGCACGCGGGACAGGGGTCCATGAGCAGTTCTTC. Its protein is CASSEVFEARGTGVHEQFF.